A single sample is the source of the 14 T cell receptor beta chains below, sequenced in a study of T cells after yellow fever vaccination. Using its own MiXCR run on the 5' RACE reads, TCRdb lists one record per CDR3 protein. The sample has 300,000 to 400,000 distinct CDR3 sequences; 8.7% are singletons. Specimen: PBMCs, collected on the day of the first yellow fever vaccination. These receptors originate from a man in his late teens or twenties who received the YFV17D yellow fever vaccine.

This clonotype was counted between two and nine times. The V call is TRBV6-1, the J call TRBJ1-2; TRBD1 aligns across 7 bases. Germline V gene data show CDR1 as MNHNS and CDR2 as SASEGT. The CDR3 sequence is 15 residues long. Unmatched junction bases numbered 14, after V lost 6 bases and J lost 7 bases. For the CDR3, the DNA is TGTGCCAGCAGGAGGACAGGAGCCTTTAAAAGTGGCTACACCTTC. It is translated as CASRRTGAFKSGYTF.

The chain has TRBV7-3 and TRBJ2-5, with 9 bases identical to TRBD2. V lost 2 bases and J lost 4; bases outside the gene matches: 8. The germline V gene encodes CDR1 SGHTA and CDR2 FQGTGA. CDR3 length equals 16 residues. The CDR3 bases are TGTGCCAGCAGCTTAGGTCCCCTAGCGGGGCTAGAGACCCAGTACTTC. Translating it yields CASSLGPLAGLETQYF.

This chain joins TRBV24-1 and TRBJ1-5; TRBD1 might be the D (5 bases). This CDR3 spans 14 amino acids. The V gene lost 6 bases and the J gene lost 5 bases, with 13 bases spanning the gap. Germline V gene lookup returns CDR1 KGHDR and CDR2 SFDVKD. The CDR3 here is CATSLGHTYQPQHF. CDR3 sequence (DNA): TGTGCCACCAGTTTAGGACATACTTATCAGCCCCAGCATTTT.

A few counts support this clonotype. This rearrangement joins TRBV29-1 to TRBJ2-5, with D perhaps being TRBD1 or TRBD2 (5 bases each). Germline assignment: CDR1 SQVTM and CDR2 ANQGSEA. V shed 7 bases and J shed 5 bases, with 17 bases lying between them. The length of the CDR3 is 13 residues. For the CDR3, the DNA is TGCAGCGCCCGTGGGGGTAGGATTGAGACCCAGTACTTC. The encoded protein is CSARGGRIETQYF.

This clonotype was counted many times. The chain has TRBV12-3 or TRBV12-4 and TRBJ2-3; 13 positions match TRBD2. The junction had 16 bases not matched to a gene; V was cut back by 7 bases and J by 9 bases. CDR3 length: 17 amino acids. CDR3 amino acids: CASTAPTSGGSQGTQYF. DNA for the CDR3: TGTGCCAGCACCGCTCCGACTAGCGGGGGGTCCCAGGGGACGCAGTATTTT.

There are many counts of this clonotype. The CDR3 DNA follows: TGCAGTGCTAGGCCGATCAAAAAGCGGTCCACTGAAGCTTTCTTT. It yields the protein CSARPIKKRSTEAFF. The chain uses TRBV20-1 and TRBJ1-1; D unclear. Germline V gives CDR1 DFQATT, CDR2 SNEGSKA (reference sequence). This CDR3 has 15 amino acids. V lost 3 bases and J 4 bases, leaving 18 bases between the germline ends.

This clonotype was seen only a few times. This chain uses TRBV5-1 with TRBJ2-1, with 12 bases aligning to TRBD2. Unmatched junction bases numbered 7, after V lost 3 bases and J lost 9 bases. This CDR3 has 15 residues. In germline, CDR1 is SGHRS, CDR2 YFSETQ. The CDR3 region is CASSSSGGGISEQFF. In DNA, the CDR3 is TGCGCCAGCAGCTCTAGCGGGGGGGGGATCAGTGAGCAGTTCTTC.

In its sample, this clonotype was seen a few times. The CDR3 region is CASSLVPGHEQFF. CDR3 sequence (DNA): TGTGCCAGCAGCTTAGTCCCTGGCCATGAGCAGTTCTTC. This chain links TRBV11-2 with TRBJ2-1; D gene unclear. The germline V and J ends were trimmed by 1 base and 8 bases, with 9 bases remaining between them. Germline V gene sequence: CDR1 SGHAT, CDR2 FQNNGV. CDR3 length: 13 amino acids.

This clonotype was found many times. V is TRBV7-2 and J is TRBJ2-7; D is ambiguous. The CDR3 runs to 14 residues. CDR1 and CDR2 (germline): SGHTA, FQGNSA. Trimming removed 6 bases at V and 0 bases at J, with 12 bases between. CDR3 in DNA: TGTGCCAGCAGTGCCCACAGCATCTCCTACGAGCAGTACGTC. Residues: CASSAHSISYEQYV.

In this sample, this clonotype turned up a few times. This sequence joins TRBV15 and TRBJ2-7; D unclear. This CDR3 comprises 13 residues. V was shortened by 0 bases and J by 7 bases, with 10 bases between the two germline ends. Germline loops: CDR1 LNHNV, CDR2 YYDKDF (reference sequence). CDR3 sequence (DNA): TGTGCCACCAGCAGAGATCCCCAGGATGAGCAGTACGTC. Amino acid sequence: CATSRDPQDEQYV.

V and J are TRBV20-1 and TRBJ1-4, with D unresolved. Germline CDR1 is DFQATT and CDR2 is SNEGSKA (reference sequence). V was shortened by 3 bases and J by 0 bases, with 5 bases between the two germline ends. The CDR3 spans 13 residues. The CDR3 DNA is TGCAGTGCTAGGCAGCCAACTAATGAAAAACTGTTTTTT. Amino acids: CSARQPTNEKLFF.

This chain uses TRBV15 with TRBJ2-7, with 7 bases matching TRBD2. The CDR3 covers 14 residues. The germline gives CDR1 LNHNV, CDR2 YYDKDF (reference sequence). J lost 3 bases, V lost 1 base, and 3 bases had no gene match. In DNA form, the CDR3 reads TGTGCCACCAGCAGAGTAGGGAGGGACTACGAGCAGTACTTC. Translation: CATSRVGRDYEQYF.

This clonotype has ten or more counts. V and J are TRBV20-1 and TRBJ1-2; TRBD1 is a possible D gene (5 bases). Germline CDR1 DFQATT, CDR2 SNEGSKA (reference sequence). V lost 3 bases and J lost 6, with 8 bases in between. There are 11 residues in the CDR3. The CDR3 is CSASKGDGYTF. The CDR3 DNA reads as TGCAGTGCTAGTAAAGGGGATGGCTACACCTTC.

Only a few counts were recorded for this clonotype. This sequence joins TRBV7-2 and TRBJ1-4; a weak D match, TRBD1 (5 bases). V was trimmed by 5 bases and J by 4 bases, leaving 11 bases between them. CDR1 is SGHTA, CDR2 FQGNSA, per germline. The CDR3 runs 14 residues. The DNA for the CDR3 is TGTGCCAGCAGCCGGACACGGAGTAATGAAAAACTGTTTTTT. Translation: CASSRTRSNEKLFF.